The clone carrying this T cell receptor (beta chain) was seen a handful of times. Its specificity is unknown. From the 5' RACE reads, TCRdb called clonotypes with MiXCR, one entry per CDR3 protein. The sample consists of 450,000 or so distinct CDR3 sequences, roughly 24% of them appearing once. The entry originates in a study of identical twins. General study points: The more abundant beta clonotypes in cord blood had fewer insertions, and memory repertoires did not show this.

V lost 5 bases and J lost 7, with 17 bases in between. The germline gives CDR1 MNHNS, CDR2 SASEGT. This CDR3 is 14 amino acids long. The same sample was also studied in work on T cells expressing NK-cell markers. That report notes: With respect to HCMV, seven of the eight sequenced donors were seropositive, and one was seronegative. One observes that, in a handful of donors, these clonotypes were also the leading ones within the CD3+CD56-NKG2C+ fraction.

J is TRBJ1-2 and V is TRBV6-1; D is perhaps TRBD1 (5 bases). The sequencing sample was made of CD4+ T cells sorted from blood. The clonotype originates from a woman between 18 and 29 years old in good health. The CDR3 here is CASSPAREEGGYTF. The CDR3, as DNA: TGTGCCAGCAGTCCGGCCAGGGAGGAAGGTGGCTACACCTTC.